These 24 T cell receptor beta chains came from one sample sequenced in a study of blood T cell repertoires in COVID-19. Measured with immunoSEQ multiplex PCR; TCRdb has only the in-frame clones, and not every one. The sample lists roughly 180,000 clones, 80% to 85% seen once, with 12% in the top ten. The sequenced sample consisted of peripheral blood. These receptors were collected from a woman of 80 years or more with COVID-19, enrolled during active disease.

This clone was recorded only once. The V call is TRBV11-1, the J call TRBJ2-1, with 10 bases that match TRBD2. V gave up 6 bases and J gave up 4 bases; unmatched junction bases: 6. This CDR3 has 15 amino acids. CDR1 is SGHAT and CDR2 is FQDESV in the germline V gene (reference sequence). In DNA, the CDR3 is TGTGCCAGCAGTCTCGGGACTAGCGATTACAATGAGCAGTTCTTC. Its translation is CASSLGTSDYNEQFF. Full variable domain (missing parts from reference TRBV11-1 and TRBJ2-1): EAEVAQSPRYKITEKSQAVAFWCDPISGHATLYWYRQILGQGPELLVQFQDESVVDDSQLPKDRFSAERLKGVDSTLKIQPAELGDSAMYLCASSLGTSDYNEQFFGPGTRLTVL.

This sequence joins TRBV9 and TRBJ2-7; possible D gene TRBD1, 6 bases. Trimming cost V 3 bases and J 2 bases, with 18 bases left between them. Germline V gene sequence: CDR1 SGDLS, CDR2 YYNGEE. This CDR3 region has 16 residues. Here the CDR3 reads CASSDRMGTTTYEQYF. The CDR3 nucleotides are TGTGCCAGCAGCGACAGGATGGGGACAACAACCTACGAGCAGTACTTC.

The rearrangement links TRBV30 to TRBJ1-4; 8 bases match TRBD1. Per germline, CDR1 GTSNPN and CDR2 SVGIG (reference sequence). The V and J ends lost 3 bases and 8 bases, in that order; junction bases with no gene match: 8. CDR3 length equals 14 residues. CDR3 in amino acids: CAWRNQGAGEKLFF. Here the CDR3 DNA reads TGTGCCTGGAGAAATCAGGGGGCAGGGGAAAAACTGTTTTTT.

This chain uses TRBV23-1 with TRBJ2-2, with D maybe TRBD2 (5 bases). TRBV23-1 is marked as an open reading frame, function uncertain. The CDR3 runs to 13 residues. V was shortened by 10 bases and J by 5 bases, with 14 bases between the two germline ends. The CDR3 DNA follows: TGCGCCACCTCGGGAAATCGGACCGGGGAGCTGTTTTTT. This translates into CATSGNRTGELFF.

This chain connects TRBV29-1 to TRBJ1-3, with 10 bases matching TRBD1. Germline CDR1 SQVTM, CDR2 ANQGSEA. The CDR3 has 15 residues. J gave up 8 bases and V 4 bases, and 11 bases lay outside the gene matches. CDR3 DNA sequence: TGCAGCGTTGTTTCCGCCGGGACAGGGGTTGACACCATATATTTT. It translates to CSVVSAGTGVDTIYF.

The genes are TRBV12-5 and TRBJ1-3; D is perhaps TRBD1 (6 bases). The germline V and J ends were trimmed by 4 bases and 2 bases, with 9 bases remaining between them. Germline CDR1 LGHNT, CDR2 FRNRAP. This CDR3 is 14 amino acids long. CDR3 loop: CASGSGVAGNTIYF. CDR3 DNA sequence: TGTGCTAGTGGTTCAGGGGTGGCTGGAAACACCATATATTTT. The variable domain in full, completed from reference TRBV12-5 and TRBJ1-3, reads DARVTQTPRHKVTEMGQEVTMRCQPILGHNTVFWYRQTMMQGLELLAYFRNRAPLDDSGMPKDRFSAEMPDATLATLKIQPSEPRDSAVYFCASGSGVAGNTIYFGEGSWLTVV.

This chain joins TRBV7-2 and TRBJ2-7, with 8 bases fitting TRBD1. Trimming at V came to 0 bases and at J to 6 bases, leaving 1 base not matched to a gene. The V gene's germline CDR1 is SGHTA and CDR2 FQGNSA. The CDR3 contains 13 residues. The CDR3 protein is CASSLAGTGEQYF. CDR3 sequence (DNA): TGTGCCAGCAGCTTAGCGGGGACAGGCGAGCAGTACTTC. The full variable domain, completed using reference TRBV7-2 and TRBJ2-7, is GAGVSQSPSNKVTEKGKDVELRCDPISGHTALYWYRQSLGQGLEFLIYFQGNSAPDKSGLPSDRFSAERTGGSVSTLTIQRTQQEDSAVYLCASSLAGTGEQYFGPGTRLTVT.

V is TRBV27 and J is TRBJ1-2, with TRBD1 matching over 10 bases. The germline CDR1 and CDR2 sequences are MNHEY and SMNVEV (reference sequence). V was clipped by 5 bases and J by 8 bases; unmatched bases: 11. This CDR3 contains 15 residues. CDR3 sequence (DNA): TGTGCCAGCAGTCCGATCAGACAGGGGGCGCGGGGCTACACCTTC. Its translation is CASSPIRQGARGYTF.

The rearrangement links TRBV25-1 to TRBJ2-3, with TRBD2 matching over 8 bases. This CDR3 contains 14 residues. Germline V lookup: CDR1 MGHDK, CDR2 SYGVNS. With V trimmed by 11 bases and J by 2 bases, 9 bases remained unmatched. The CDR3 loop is CARPGGGNTDTQYF. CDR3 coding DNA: TGTGCCCGCCCCGGCGGGGGGAACACAGATACGCAGTATTTT.

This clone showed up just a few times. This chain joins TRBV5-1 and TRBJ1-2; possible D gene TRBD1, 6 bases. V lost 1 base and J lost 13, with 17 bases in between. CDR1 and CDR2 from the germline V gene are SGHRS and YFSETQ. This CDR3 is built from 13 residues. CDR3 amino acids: CASSLKLDSVITF. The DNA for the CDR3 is TGCGCCAGCAGCTTGAAGTTGGACAGTGTTATCACCTTC.

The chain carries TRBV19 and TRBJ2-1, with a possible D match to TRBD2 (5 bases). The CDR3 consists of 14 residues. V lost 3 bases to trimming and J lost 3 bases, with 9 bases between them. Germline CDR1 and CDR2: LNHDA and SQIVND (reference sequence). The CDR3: CASSISDFYNEQFF. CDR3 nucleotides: TGTGCCAGTAGTATTTCGGACTTCTACAATGAGCAGTTCTTC.

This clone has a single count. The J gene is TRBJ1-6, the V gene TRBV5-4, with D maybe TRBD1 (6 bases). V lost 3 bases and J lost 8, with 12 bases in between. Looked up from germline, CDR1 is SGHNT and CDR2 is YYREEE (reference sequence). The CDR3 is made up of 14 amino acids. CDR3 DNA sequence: TGTGCCAGCAGCTGGGGGCTGGGGGATTCACCCCTCCACTTT. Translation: CASSWGLGDSPLHF.

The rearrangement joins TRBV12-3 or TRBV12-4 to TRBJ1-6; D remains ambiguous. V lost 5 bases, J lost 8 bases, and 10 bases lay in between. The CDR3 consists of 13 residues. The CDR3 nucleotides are TGTGCCAGCAGTCCCGACACCCATTCACCCCTCCACTTT. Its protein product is CASSPDTHSPLHF.

The CDR3 DNA sequence: TGTGCCAGCAGTCAGGCCGGAGAGACCCAGTACTTC. Encoded protein: CASSQAGETQYF. The chain combines TRBV6-2 or TRBV6-3 with TRBJ2-5, with D unresolved. This CDR3 spans 12 amino acids. Germline values: CDR1 MNHEY, CDR2 SVGEGT. V shed 5 bases and J shed 4 bases, with 8 bases lying between them.

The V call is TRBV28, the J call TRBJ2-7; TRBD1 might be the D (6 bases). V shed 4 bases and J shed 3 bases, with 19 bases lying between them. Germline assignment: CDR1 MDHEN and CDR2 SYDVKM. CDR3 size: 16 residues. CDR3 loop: CASSYNRVGADYEQYF. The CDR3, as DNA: TGTGCCAGCAGTTATAACAGGGTAGGGGCTGACTACGAGCAGTACTTC. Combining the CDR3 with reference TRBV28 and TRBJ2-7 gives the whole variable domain DVKVTQSSRYLVKRTGEKVFLECVQDMDHENMFWYRQDPGLGLRLIYFSYDVKMKEKGDIPEGYSVSREKKERFSLILESASTNQTSMYLCASSYNRVGADYEQYFGPGTRLTVT.

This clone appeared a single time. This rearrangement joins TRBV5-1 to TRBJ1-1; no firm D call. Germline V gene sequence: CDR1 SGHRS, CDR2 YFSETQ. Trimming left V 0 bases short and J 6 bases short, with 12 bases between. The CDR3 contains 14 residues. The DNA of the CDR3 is TGCGCCAGCAGCTTGGGGCTGACAAGACCTGAAGCTTTCTTT. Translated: CASSLGLTRPEAFF. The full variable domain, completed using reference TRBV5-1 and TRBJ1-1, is KAGVTQTPRYLIKTRGQQVTLSCSPISGHRSVSWYQQTPGQGLQFLFEYFSETQRNKGNFPGRFSGRQFSNSRSEMNVSTLELGDSALYLCASSLGLTRPEAFFGQGTRLTVV.

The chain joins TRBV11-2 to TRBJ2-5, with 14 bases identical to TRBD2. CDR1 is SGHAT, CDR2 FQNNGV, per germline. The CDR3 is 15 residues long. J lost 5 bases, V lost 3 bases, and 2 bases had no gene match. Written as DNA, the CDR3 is TGTGCCAGCAGCTTCGGACTAGCGGGAGGCGAGACCCAGTACTTC. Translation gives CASSFGLAGGETQYF.

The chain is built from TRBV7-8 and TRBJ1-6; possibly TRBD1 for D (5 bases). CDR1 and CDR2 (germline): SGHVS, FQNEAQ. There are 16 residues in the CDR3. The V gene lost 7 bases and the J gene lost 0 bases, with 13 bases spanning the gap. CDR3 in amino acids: CASTRRGNSYNSPLHF. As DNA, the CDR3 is TGTGCCAGCACGCGAAGGGGAAACTCCTATAATTCACCCCTCCACTTT.

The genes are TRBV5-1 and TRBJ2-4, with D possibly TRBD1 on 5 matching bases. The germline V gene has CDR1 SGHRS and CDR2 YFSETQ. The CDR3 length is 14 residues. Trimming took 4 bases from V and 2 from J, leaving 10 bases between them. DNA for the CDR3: TGCGCCAGCAGCCTAGACAGTCCCAAAAACATTCAGTACTTC. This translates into CASSLDSPKNIQYF.

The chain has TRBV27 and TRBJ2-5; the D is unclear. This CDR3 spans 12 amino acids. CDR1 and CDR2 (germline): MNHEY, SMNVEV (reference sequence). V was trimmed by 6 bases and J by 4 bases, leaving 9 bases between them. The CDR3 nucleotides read TGTGCCAGCAGAGCCCCCGGAGAGACCCAGTACTTC. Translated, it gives CASRAPGETQYF.

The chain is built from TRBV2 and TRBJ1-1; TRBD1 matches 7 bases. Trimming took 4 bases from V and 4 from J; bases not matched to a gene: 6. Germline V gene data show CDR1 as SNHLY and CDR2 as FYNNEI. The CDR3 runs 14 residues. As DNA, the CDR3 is TGTGCCAGCAGTGGAAGCAGGGGGTTCACTGAAGCTTTCTTT. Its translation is CASSGSRGFTEAFF.

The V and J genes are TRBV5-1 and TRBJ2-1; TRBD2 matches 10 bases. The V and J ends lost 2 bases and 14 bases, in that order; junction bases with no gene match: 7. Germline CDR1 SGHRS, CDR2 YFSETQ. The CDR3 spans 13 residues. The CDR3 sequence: CASSLEPSGSKFF. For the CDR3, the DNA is TGCGCCAGCAGCTTAGAACCTAGCGGGAGCAAGTTCTTC.

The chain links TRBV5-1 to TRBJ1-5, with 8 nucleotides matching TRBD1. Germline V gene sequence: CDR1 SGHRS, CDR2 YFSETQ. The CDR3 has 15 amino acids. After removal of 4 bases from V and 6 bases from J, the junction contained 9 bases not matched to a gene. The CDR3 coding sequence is TGCGCCAGCAGCGTCGGACAGGGAGTTTCTCAGCCCCAGCATTTT. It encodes CASSVGQGVSQPQHF.

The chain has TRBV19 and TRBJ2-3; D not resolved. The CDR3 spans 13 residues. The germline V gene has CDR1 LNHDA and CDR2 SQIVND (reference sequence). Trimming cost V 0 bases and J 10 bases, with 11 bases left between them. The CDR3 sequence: CASSIDRSSAQYF. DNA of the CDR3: TGTGCCAGTAGTATAGATCGTTCGAGCGCGCAGTATTTT.